The next 13 T cell receptor beta chains were all read from a single sample in a study of blood T cells in healthy people across ages. Sample-barcoded 5' priming and a J-beta primer mix drove a second PCR of roughly 6 to 12 cycles. MiXCR was run by TCRdb on the 5' RACE reads, yielding one entry per CDR3 protein. The repertoire holds around 1.7 million distinct CDR3 sequences, with about 28% as singletons. The material sequenced was blood. Receptor source: a woman aged 25-40 years in good health.

A few counts support this clonotype. This chain uses TRBV15 with TRBJ2-1; possibly TRBD1 for D (6 bases). The CDR3 is made up of 14 amino acids. In germline, CDR1 is LNHNV, CDR2 YYDKDF (reference sequence). V lost 0 bases to trimming and J lost 7 bases, with 10 bases between them. CDR3 sequence (DNA): TGTGCCACCAGCAGAGACGGAAGGGGGAATGAGCAGTTCTTC. Residues: CATSRDGRGNEQFF.

This chain uses TRBV6-2 or TRBV6-3 with TRBJ1-2; weak D call: TRBD1 (5 bases). The CDR3 runs to 14 residues. The germline V and J ends were trimmed by 2 bases and 10 bases, with 17 bases remaining between them. In germline, CDR1 is MNHEY, CDR2 SVGEGT. This chain's CDR3 is CASSYDAGPSVYTF. CDR3 in DNA: TGTGCCAGCAGTTACGATGCGGGGCCCTCAGTCTACACCTTC.

This clonotype has a count of ten or more. This chain connects TRBV20-1 to TRBJ2-7; TRBD2 agrees at 10 bases. Germline CDR1 is DFQATT and CDR2 is SNEGSKA (reference sequence). CDR3 size: 14 residues. With V trimmed by 1 base and J by 1 base, 1 base remained unmatched. The CDR3 spells CSARGTSGSYEQYF. In DNA, the CDR3 is TGCAGTGCTAGAGGGACTAGCGGATCCTACGAGCAGTACTTC.

There are a few counts of this clonotype. The CDR3 protein is CASMSGDTTDTQYF. CDR3 nucleotides: TGTGCCAGCATGAGTGGAGACACCACAGATACGCAGTATTTT. The V call is TRBV28, the J call TRBJ2-3; no reliable D call. Germline V gives CDR1 MDHEN, CDR2 SYDVKM. Trimming took off 7 bases at V and 2 bases at J, with 13 bases between the two ends. This CDR3 is 14 amino acids long.

The gene calls are TRBV7-2 and TRBJ1-5; D gene ambiguous. CDR1 is SGHTA and CDR2 is FQGNSA in the germline V gene. Between the trimmed V and J ends, which lost 1 base and 5 bases, there was a span of 9 bases. The CDR3 is 14 residues long. The CDR3 nucleotides read TGTGCCAGCAGCTTAGGGGTAGGATATCAGCCCCAGCATTTT. Translation: CASSLGVGYQPQHF.

This clonotype appeared many times. V gene TRBV3-1 combines with J gene TRBJ2-7; 8 bases align to TRBD2. This CDR3 is 15 amino acids long. V shed 6 bases and J 0 bases; nucleotides not matched to a gene: 7. Per the germline V gene, CDR1 is LGHDT and CDR2 is YNNKEL (reference sequence). CDR3 amino acids: CASSTRLAPSYEQYF. The DNA for the CDR3 is TGTGCCAGCAGTACAAGACTAGCGCCCTCCTACGAGCAGTACTTC.

V gene TRBV5-1 combines with J gene TRBJ1-2, with unresolved D. Germline CDR1 SGHRS, CDR2 YFSETQ. Between the trimmed V and J ends, which lost 7 bases and 4 bases, there was a span of 14 bases. CDR3 length: 13 residues. CDR3 coding DNA: TGCGCCAGCGGAAACACCAACACCTATGGCTACACCTTC. This translates into CASGNTNTYGYTF. The full variable domain, in which reference TRBV5-1 and TRBJ1-2 provide the parts outside the CDR3, is KAGVTQTPRYLIKTRGQQVTLSCSPISGHRSVSWYQQTPGQGLQFLFEYFSETQRNKGNFPGRFSGRQFSNSRSEMNVSTLELGDSALYLCASGNTNTYGYTFGSGTRLTVV.

The rearrangement joins TRBV12-3 or TRBV12-4 to TRBJ2-1; TRBD1 matches 7 bases. The trim removed 7 bases at V and 7 bases at J, leaving 16 bases unmatched. The CDR3 length is 16 residues. The CDR3 DNA reads TGTGCCAGCATTCGCCGGGACAGAGGGTTACAGAATGAGCAGTTCTTC. Amino acid sequence: CASIRRDRGLQNEQFF.

This clonotype was found a few times. V usage is TRBV5-1 and J usage is TRBJ1-1, with 10 nucleotides matching TRBD1. The germline V gene encodes CDR1 SGHRS and CDR2 YFSETQ. The CDR3 extends over 14 amino acids. J was trimmed by 7 bases and V by 4 bases; bases with no gene match: 7. The DNA of the CDR3 is TGCGCCAGCAGCGGAGGGGACAGGGGATTTGAAGCTTTCTTT. Encoded protein: CASSGGDRGFEAFF. The full variable domain, its missing parts supplied by reference TRBV5-1 and TRBJ1-1, is KAGVTQTPRYLIKTRGQQVTLSCSPISGHRSVSWYQQTPGQGLQFLFEYFSETQRNKGNFPGRFSGRQFSNSRSEMNVSTLELGDSALYLCASSGGDRGFEAFFGQGTRLTVV.

In this sample, this clonotype turned up many times. The rearrangement links TRBV7-2 to TRBJ2-7; possible D gene TRBD2, 6 bases. The CDR3 spans 16 residues. The V end was cut by 3 bases, the J end by 3 bases, with 18 bases between. CDR1 is SGHTA and CDR2 is FQGNSA in the germline V gene. In nucleotides, the CDR3 is TGTGCCAGCAGCTTTCGAAGCGGAGGGTCCGACTACGAGCAGTACTTC. Protein product: CASSFRSGGSDYEQYF. Full variable domain (missing parts from reference TRBV7-2 and TRBJ2-7): GAGVSQSPSNKVTEKGKDVELRCDPISGHTALYWYRQSLGQGLEFLIYFQGNSAPDKSGLPSDRFSAERTGGSVSTLTIQRTQQEDSAVYLCASSFRSGGSDYEQYFGPGTRLTVT.

V usage is TRBV20-1 and J usage is TRBJ2-2; possibly TRBD2 for D (5 bases). Germline V gene data show CDR1 as DFQATT and CDR2 as SNEGSKA (reference sequence). The V gene lost 3 bases and the J gene lost 7 bases, with 15 bases spanning the gap. The CDR3 has 14 amino acids. CDR3 sequence: CSASPGSSGGELFF. The CDR3 bases are TGCAGTGCTAGCCCGGGAAGTTCCGGCGGGGAGCTGTTTTTT.

The table lists this clonotype with a few counts. The chain recombines TRBV5-1 with TRBJ1-1; weak D call: TRBD1 (5 bases). Germline loops: CDR1 SGHRS, CDR2 YFSETQ. The CDR3 has 14 amino acids. With 4 bases removed from V and 4 bases from J, the gap between germline ends came to 14 bases. The CDR3 DNA reads TGCGCCAGCAGCCTGGACAAGTTAATCACTGAAGCTTTCTTT. Its protein product is CASSLDKLITEAFF.

The chain has TRBV12-3 or TRBV12-4 and TRBJ1-2; D uncertain. CDR3 size: 14 residues. V lost 3 bases and J 8 bases, leaving 16 bases between the germline ends. CDR3 region: CASSFNAAPRGYTF. CDR3 nucleotide sequence: TGTGCCAGCAGTTTCAACGCAGCGCCCCGCGGCTACACCTTC.